Listed below are T cell receptor beta chains from one sample, sequenced in a study of blood T cell repertoires in COVID-19. Libraries were prepared by immunoSEQ multiplex PCR; TCRdb keeps only in-frame clonotypes and omits some of them. There are hundreds of thousands of clones in the sample; nearly 90% occur only once, and about 12% lies in the top ten. Sequences were obtained from peripheral blood. These receptors came from a woman aged 18-30 years who had recovered from COVID-19. Each CDR3 is given with its conserved first and last residue. D genes are given only for firm matches. Not all rows give a size; the values are once, few, many and, for expanded clones, a class.

cdr3_aa cdr3_nt j_call v_call cdr3_length d_call clone_size
CASSQDVFASDRSYGYTF TGTGCCAGCAGCCAAGATGTCTTCGCTAGTGACCGTTCCTATGGCTACACCTTC TRBJ1-2 TRBV14 18 - -
CASSLAVMRGYTF TGTGCCAGCAGTTTGGCCGTAATGAGGGGCTACACCTTC TRBJ1-2 TRBV12-3/TRBV12-4 13 - -
CASSRGEAYEQYF TGTGCCAGCAGCCGGGGGGAGGCCTACGAGCAGTACTTC TRBJ2-7 TRBV9 13 TRBD2 -
CASSLGGGDSPLHF TGTGCCAGCAGCTTAGGAGGGGGCGATTCACCCCTCCACTTT TRBJ1-6 TRBV7-3 14 TRBD1 -
CASSGKETQYF TGTGCCAGCAGTGGTAAAGAGACCCAGTACTTC TRBJ2-5 TRBV25-1 11 - -
CASSPPGGRETQYF TGTGCCAGCAGCCCCCCCGGGGGTCGGGAGACCCAGTACTTC TRBJ2-5 TRBV7-9 14 - -
CASSVDLGGVEQYF TGTGCCAGCAGCGTAGATCTAGGGGGAGTTGAGCAGTACTTC TRBJ2-7 TRBV9 14 - -
CASSLAGTGGTRGGVEQFF TGTGCCAGCAGCTTAGCTGGGACCGGGGGGACTAGAGGGGGCGTTGAGCAGTTCTTC TRBJ2-1 TRBV7-6 19 - -
CASSFSQGANSPSGNTIYF TGTGCCAGCAGTTTTTCACAGGGGGCTAACTCTCCCTCTGGAAACACCATATATTTT TRBJ1-3 TRBV28 19 TRBD1 -
CASSPTWDREAGELFF TGTGCCAGCAGCCCCACCTGGGACAGGGAGGCCGGGGAGCTGTTTTTT TRBJ2-2 TRBV7-9 16 TRBD1 few
CASEVAGPYEQYF TGTGCCAGCGAGGTGGCAGGGCCCTACGAGCAGTACTTC TRBJ2-7 TRBV2 13 - -
CASSYSAGGFYEQYF TGTGCCAGCAGTTACTCGGCAGGGGGCTTCTACGAGCAGTACTTC TRBJ2-7 TRBV6-2/TRBV6-3 15 TRBD1 -
CASSFSGGYNEQYF TGTGCCAGCAGTTTTTCAGGCGGGTATAACGAGCAGTACTTC TRBJ2-7 TRBV27 14 - -
CASRPRQGAGTEAFF TGTGCCAGCAGGCCAAGACAGGGGGCGGGAACTGAAGCTTTCTTT TRBJ1-1 TRBV27 15 TRBD1 -
CASSLADRGIAEAFF TGTGCCAGCAGCTTAGCCGACAGGGGGATCGCTGAAGCTTTCTTT TRBJ1-1 TRBV7-9 15 TRBD1 -
CASSLASRAGEQFF TGCGCCAGCAGCTTGGCCTCCAGGGCGGGGGAGCAGTTCTTC TRBJ2-1 TRBV5-1 14 - once
CASSIGGGTTEAFF TGTGCCAGTAGTATCGGGGGGGGTACCACTGAAGCTTTCTTT TRBJ1-1 TRBV19 14 - -
CSVGGEDTLNTEAFF TGCAGCGTCGGGGGGGAGGACACCCTGAACACTGAAGCTTTCTTT TRBJ1-1 TRBV29-1 15 - -
CASSSQGLWSDTEAFF TGTGCCAGCAGCTCACAGGGTCTCTGGTCCGACACTGAAGCTTTCTTT TRBJ1-1 TRBV7-6 16 - -
CASSYGTLVYEQFF TGTGCCAGCAGTTACGGGACACTGGTCTATGAGCAGTTCTTC TRBJ2-1 TRBV6-5 14 - -
CASSLTASYEQYF TGTGCCAGCAGCCTTACAGCCTCCTACGAGCAGTACTTC TRBJ2-7 TRBV28 13 - -
CASSPYREAANYGYTF TGCGCCAGCAGCCCTTACAGGGAAGCGGCTAACTATGGCTACACCTTC TRBJ1-2 TRBV5-1 16 - -
CASSPNRGREQYF TGTGCCAGCAGCCCGAACAGGGGCAGGGAGCAGTACTTC TRBJ2-7 TRBV5-4 13 TRBD1 -
CASSAARVSAGAGELFF TGTGCCAGCAGCGCTGCTAGGGTCTCAGCGGGAGCCGGGGAGCTGTTTTTT TRBJ2-2 TRBV9 17 TRBD2 -
CASSKGAGELFF TGTGCCAGCAGTAAGGGGGCCGGGGAGCTGTTTTTT TRBJ2-2 TRBV12-3/TRBV12-4 12 - -
CAISDRAPTEAFF TGTGCCATCAGTGACAGGGCGCCGACTGAAGCTTTCTTT TRBJ1-1 TRBV10-3 13 - -
CASSQGAGTSGSYEQYF TGTGCCAGCAGCCAAGGAGCCGGGACTAGCGGATCCTACGAGCAGTACTTC TRBJ2-7 TRBV4-2 17 TRBD2 -
CASSYLADQETQYF TGTGCCAGCAGTTACCTGGCAGACCAAGAGACCCAGTACTTC TRBJ2-5 TRBV6-5 14 - -
CASKSQQGSVNEQFF TGCGCCAGCAAGAGCCAGCAGGGGTCTGTCAATGAGCAGTTCTTC TRBJ2-1 TRBV5-1 15 - -
CASSPLAGPKQPQHF TGTGCCAGCAGCCCTCTCGCGGGGCCGAAGCAGCCCCAGCATTTT TRBJ1-5 TRBV3-1/TRBV3-2 15 - -
CASSEIAGTYNEQFF TGCGCCAGCAGCGAAATAGCGGGCACTTACAATGAGCAGTTCTTC TRBJ2-1 TRBV5-1 15 TRBD2 -
CASSQDGRGATEAFF TGCGCCAGCAGCCAAGATGGCAGGGGCGCCACTGAAGCTTTCTTT TRBJ1-1 TRBV4-1 15 - -
CASFYLQNTGELFF TGTGCCAGCTTCTACTTGCAGAACACCGGGGAGCTGTTTTTT TRBJ2-2 TRBV6-6 14 - -
CASSFLDRGGTEAFF TGCGCCAGCAGCTTCCTGGACAGGGGTGGCACTGAAGCTTTCTTT TRBJ1-1 TRBV5-1 15 TRBD1 -
CASSIRRGNTDTQYF TGTGCCAGTAGTATACGGCGGGGCAACACAGATACGCAGTATTTT TRBJ2-3 TRBV19 15 - -
CASSYLTGVYEQYF TGTGCCAGCAGTTACCTGACAGGAGTCTACGAGCAGTACTTC TRBJ2-7 TRBV6-2/TRBV6-3 14 - -
CASSVGDSSTDTQYF TGTGCCAGCAGCGTAGGGGACAGTAGCACAGATACGCAGTATTTT TRBJ2-3 TRBV9 15 TRBD1 -
CASSLDQLAEQFF TGTGCCAGCAGCTTAGATCAGTTAGCGGAGCAGTTCTTC TRBJ2-1 TRBV11-3 13 - once
CASSLARYEQYF TGTGCCAGCAGCTTAGCTCGCTACGAGCAGTACTTC TRBJ2-7 TRBV11-2 12 - -
CASSKITGGYGYTF TGCGCCAGCAGCAAGATTACAGGGGGCTATGGCTACACCTTC TRBJ1-2 TRBV5-1 14 TRBD1 once
CASSFEGQGVYEQYF TGTGCCAGCAGTTTCGAGGGACAGGGGGTCTACGAGCAGTACTTC TRBJ2-7 TRBV27 15 TRBD1 once
CASSAKTSPNTGELFF TGTGCCAGCAGCGCCAAGACATCACCTAACACCGGGGAGCTGTTTTTT TRBJ2-2 TRBV5-4 16 - -
CASRFNRANEQFF TGTGCCAGCCGATTCAACAGGGCTAATGAGCAGTTCTTC TRBJ2-1 TRBV6-5 13 - once
CSASQGMNIYGYTF TGCAGTGCTAGTCAGGGTATGAACATCTATGGCTACACCTTC TRBJ1-2 TRBV20-1 14 - -
CASSRTSGSQDTQYF TGTGCCAGCAGCCGGACTAGCGGGAGCCAGGATACGCAGTATTTT TRBJ2-3 TRBV3-1/TRBV3-2 15 TRBD2 -
CASSRPGTSGRVRSYEQYF TGTGCCAGCAGCCGACCCGGGACTAGCGGGAGAGTGAGATCCTACGAGCAGTACTTC TRBJ2-7 TRBV7-9 19 TRBD2 -
CASSPQGREAGELFF TGTGCCAGCAGCCCACAGGGACGAGAGGCCGGGGAGCTGTTTTTT TRBJ2-2 TRBV6-4 15 - -
CASSPTGGAERTEAFF TGTGCCAGCAGCCCTACAGGGGGCGCGGAGAGGACTGAAGCTTTCTTT TRBJ1-1 TRBV7-2 16 TRBD1 once
CASSESYRGLAEAFF TGTGCCAGCAGTGAATCTTACAGGGGGTTGGCTGAAGCTTTCTTT TRBJ1-1 TRBV25-1 15 TRBD1 -
CASSLDGGLTEAQYF TGTGCCAGCAGCTTAGATGGAGGACTAACTGAGGCCCAGTACTTC TRBJ2-5 TRBV11-3 15 - once
CASSRPGQGAEQYF TGTGCCAGCAGCCGTCCGGGACAGGGTGCCGAGCAGTACTTC TRBJ2-7 TRBV6-2/TRBV6-3 14 TRBD1 few
CASREAAGVNSPLHF TGTGCCAGCCGAGAGGCGGCAGGGGTCAATTCACCCCTCCACTTT TRBJ1-6 TRBV25-1 15 - -
CASSPLADIYEQYF TGTGCCAGCAGTCCCCTGGCGGACATCTACGAGCAGTACTTC TRBJ2-7 TRBV28 14 - -
CASSLRTGFNYGYTF TGTGCCAGCAGCCTACGGACAGGTTTTAACTATGGCTACACCTTC TRBJ1-2 TRBV7-9 15 TRBD1 -
CASSSVRGYEQYF TGTGCCAGCAGTTCCGTAAGGGGCTACGAGCAGTACTTC TRBJ2-7 TRBV6-2/TRBV6-3 13 - -
CASSQGRVAGLSSGNTIYF TGCGCCAGCAGCCAAGGTCGGGTAGCAGGGCTCAGCTCTGGAAACACCATATATTTT TRBJ1-3 TRBV4-3 19 - -
CSVEGAPDEQFF TGCAGCGTTGAGGGGGCCCCCGATGAGCAGTTCTTC TRBJ2-1 TRBV29-1 12 - few
CASSSLPGQEEQTQYF TGTGCCAGCAGTTCCTTGCCCGGACAGGAGGAACAGACCCAGTACTTC TRBJ2-5 TRBV27 16 TRBD1 -
CASNRGTSGSNEQFF TGTGCCAGCAACCGGGGGACTAGCGGGAGCAATGAGCAGTTCTTC TRBJ2-1 TRBV9 15 TRBD2 once
CASSQDLGLDWYEQYF TGTGCCAGCAGCCAAGATTTGGGACTAGACTGGTACGAGCAGTACTTC TRBJ2-7 TRBV4-2 16 TRBD2 few